These 14 T cell receptor beta chains share one sample of origin, sequenced in a study of Graves' ophthalmopathy and Graves' hyperthyroidism. Amplified TCR beta CDR3 regions were obtained using RNA transcripts as template. The library came from an HTBI-primed first-round RT-PCR and a second-round multiplex PCR. TCRdb independently ran MiXCR on the multiplex PCR reads; one entry per CDR3 protein. The data contain under 350,000 distinct CDR3 sequences, roughly a sixth of them singletons. Input material: peripheral blood. The receptor set was obtained from an adult man with Graves' ophthalmopathy.

This clonotype was counted ten times or more. The chain uses TRBV30 and TRBJ1-6, with D possibly being TRBD1 (5 bases). Germline lookup yields CDR1 GTSNPN and CDR2 SVGIG (reference sequence). V shed 3 bases and J shed 7 bases, with 10 bases lying between them. The CDR3 contains 13 residues. CDR3: CAWRGRNNSPLHF. In DNA, the CDR3 is TGTGCCTGGAGGGGACGGAACAATTCACCCCTCCACTTT.

This clonotype was recorded at least ten times. CDR3 amino acids: CASSPGQAWQYF. CDR3 nucleotides: TGTGCCAGCAGCCCCGGACAGGCTTGGCAGTACTTC. The chain couples TRBV7-6 to TRBJ2-7; TRBD1 matches 7 bases. Losses at the gene ends were 5 bases for V and 9 bases for J; bases not matched to a gene: 7. The CDR3 runs to 12 residues. CDR1 SGHVS and CDR2 FNYEAQ come from the germline V gene.

This clonotype was seen more than once but under ten times. The chain carries TRBV27 and TRBJ1-2; perhaps TRBD1 as D (6 bases). The CDR3 contains 12 residues. Trimming pared 6 bases from V and 6 bases from J, leaving 11 bases between. Germline CDR1 is MNHEY and CDR2 is SMNVEV (reference sequence). The CDR3 spells CASRQGPNGYTF. As DNA, the CDR3 is TGTGCCAGCAGACAGGGTCCAAATGGCTACACCTTC.

This clonotype was observed many times. The rearrangement uses TRBV7-8 and TRBJ2-7, with D tentatively TRBD2 (7 bases). The CDR3 totals 15 residues. The germline gives CDR1 SGHVS, CDR2 FQNEAQ. V gave up 5 bases and J gave up 0 bases, with 14 bases separating them. The CDR3 protein is CASSPRGQNSYEQYF. The CDR3 region has the DNA TGTGCCAGCAGCCCGCGGGGGCAGAACTCCTACGAGCAGTACTTC. The variable domain in full, with the rest retrieved from reference TRBV7-8 and TRBJ2-7, is GAGVSQSPRYKVAKRGQDVALRCDPISGHVSLFWYQQALGQGPEFLTYFQNEAQLDKSGLPSDRFFAERPEGSVSTLKIQRTQQEDSAVYLCASSPRGQNSYEQYFGPGTRLTVT.

This clonotype came up many times. V and J are TRBV19 and TRBJ2-7, with 8 bases lining up with TRBD1. The V segment lost 1 base and the J segment 3 bases; nucleotides outside the gene matches: 8. The CDR3 extends over 16 amino acids. CDR1 LNHDA and CDR2 SQIVND come from the germline V gene (reference sequence). CDR3: CASSIGSQGAYYEQYF. The CDR3 nucleotides are TGTGCCAGTAGTATAGGATCGCAGGGGGCTTACTACGAGCAGTACTTC.

This clonotype was recorded at least ten times. The J gene is TRBJ2-7, the V gene TRBV5-1; 9 bases fit TRBD2. CDR1 is SGHRS, CDR2 YFSETQ, per germline. This CDR3 is built from 14 residues. V gave up 1 base and J gave up 6 bases; unmatched junction bases: 5. The CDR3 bases are TGCGCCAGCAGCTTGTCGCTAGCGGGATCCGAGCAGTACTTC. Its translation is CASSLSLAGSEQYF.

This clonotype was observed at least ten times. The chain recombines TRBV12-3 or TRBV12-4 with TRBJ1-5, with D hard to call. The CDR3 is made up of 12 amino acids. V was trimmed by 11 bases and J by 3 bases, leaving 11 bases between them. The CDR3 is CAASQNNQPQHF. CDR3 sequence (DNA): TGTGCCGCCTCCCAGAACAATCAGCCCCAGCATTTT.

This clonotype has ten or more counts. The V call is TRBV7-3, the J call TRBJ2-5; 13 bases map to TRBD2. V gave up 3 bases and J gave up 0 bases; unmatched junction bases: 4. The CDR3 runs 17 residues. Germline values: CDR1 SGHTA, CDR2 FQGTGA. Here the CDR3 reads CASSLGLAGSYQETQYF. The CDR3 nucleotides read TGTGCCAGCAGCTTGGGACTAGCGGGATCGTACCAAGAGACCCAGTACTTC.

Ten or more counts support this clonotype. The V gene is TRBV7-2, the J gene TRBJ1-1; TRBD1 might be the D (6 bases). V was clipped by 5 bases and J by 1 base, with 14 bases between them. Germline assignment: CDR1 SGHTA and CDR2 FQGNSA. The CDR3 is 15 residues long. The CDR3 region has the DNA TGTGCCAGCAGCCCCCGAGGGGGGGGGAACACTGAAGCTTTCTTT. Protein sequence: CASSPRGGGNTEAFF.

The rearrangement joins TRBV7-9 to TRBJ2-2; D gene uncertain. The germline gives CDR1 SEHNR, CDR2 FQNEAQ (reference sequence). V was clipped by 5 bases and J by 5 bases, with 12 bases between them. The CDR3 sequence is 14 residues long. The CDR3 nucleotides are TGTGCCAGCAGCCCTCATATTGGAACCGGGGAGCTGTTTTTT. Its protein is CASSPHIGTGELFF.

This rearrangement joins TRBV6-2 or TRBV6-3 to TRBJ2-5; D might be TRBD1 or TRBD2, each matching 6 bases. The germline CDR1 and CDR2 sequences are MNHEY and SVGEGT. Trimming removed 2 bases at V and 4 bases at J, with 11 bases between. The CDR3 is 14 residues long. Here the CDR3 DNA reads TGTGCCAGCAGTTACGGGGGGCGCGGAGAGACCCAGTACTTC. This encodes CASSYGGRGETQYF.

The sample holds many counts of this clonotype. One base away lies a much larger clone, so this may be a sequencing read error. V and J are TRBV12-3 or TRBV12-4 and TRBJ1-5; D is unresolved. The CDR3 sequence is 13 residues long. With 11 bases removed from V and 1 base from J, the gap between germline ends came to 12 bases. CDR3 protein: CAGKSVSNQPQHF. The CDR3 DNA follows: TGTGCCGGCAAGTCGGTCAGCAATCAGCCCCAGCATTTT.

CDR3 DNA sequence: TGCAGCGTAGTGAGTGTCTTGGGGACCCAGTACTTC. This codes for CSVVSVLGTQYF. This sequence joins TRBV29-1 and TRBJ2-5, with D hard to call. There are 12 residues in the CDR3. Germline assignment: CDR1 SQVTM and CDR2 ANQGSEA. Trimming left V 6 bases short and J 7 bases short, with 15 bases between.

This clonotype appeared many times. The genes are TRBV11-2 and TRBJ2-7; no definite D call. There are 11 residues in the CDR3. CDR1 SGHAT and CDR2 FQNNGV come from the germline V gene. V shed 5 bases and J shed 2 bases, with 4 bases lying between them. The CDR3 DNA sequence: TGTGCCAGCAGCGCAACCTACGAGCAGTACTTC. Its protein is CASSATYEQYF.